The 15 T cell receptor beta chains below come from one sample, sequenced in a study of tissue T cells after allogeneic stem cell transplantation. Documented time point: mouse harvest day 7 after allogeneic transplant. Mouse grafts combined 10^7 T-cell-depleted bone marrow cells with 10^6 splenic CD5+ T cells. Some clones are missing from TCRdb's copy, which holds only in-frame ones; the method was immunoSEQ multiplex PCR. The data hold approximately 5,000 clones, with about 51% observed a single time. The source material was gut tissue. Receptor source: a female BALB/c mouse given C57BL/6 T cells with graft-versus-host disease after an allogeneic hematopoietic cell transplant.

This clone is judged large. Genes here carry mouse names. The read halts 1 residue ahead of the CDR3 end, with the missing end drawn from the germline J gene. The gene calls are TRBV16 and TRBJ2-7; no clear D. This CDR3 region has 11 residues. Looked up from germline, CDR1 is SGHSA and CDR2 is FRNQAP. V lost 1 base and J lost 6, with 4 bases in between. The sequenced CDR3 bases are TGTGCAAGCAGCTTAGGGGGTGAACAGTAC. Protein sequence: CASSLGGEQY. The full CDR3 sequence reads CASSLGGEQYF.

With regard to this clone: Mouse names are used for the genes. Sequencing ends 1 residue short of the CDR3 end; the germline J gene provides the rest. The chain joins TRBV16 to TRBJ2-5; weak D call: TRBD1 (7 bases). This CDR3 has 14 amino acids. Trimming stripped 2 bases from V and 2 bases from J, with 8 bases between. The germline V gene encodes CDR1 SGHSA and CDR2 FRNQAP. The CDR3 is CASSLQGGQDTQYF. Incomplete CDR3 DNA: TGTGCAAGCAGCTTACAGGGGGGCCAAGACACCCAGTAC.

Relative to its sample, this clone is medium-sized. Each gene name is a mouse one. The CDR3 end is not reached by the read, which stops 1 residue before it; the germline J gene fills it in. The chain uses TRBV26 and TRBJ1-3, with 7 bases matching TRBD1. Germline values: CDR1 KGHPV, CDR2 FQNQEV (reference sequence). The CDR3 contains 15 residues. Germline trimming cut 4 bases from V and 4 bases from J; bases unmatched to any gene: 7. CDR3 in amino acids: CASSPSQGRGNTLYF. The sequenced CDR3 bases are TGTGCCAGCAGTCCATCACAGGGGAGAGGAAATACGCTCTAT.

In this sample, this clone turned up a few times. Gene names refer to mouse genes. The CDR3 end is not reached by the read, which stops 1 residue before it; the germline J gene fills it in. The chain uses TRBV29 and TRBJ1-4; no clear D. Germline CDR1 is MSHET and CDR2 is SYDVDS. This CDR3 has 14 amino acids. Trimming left V 2 bases short and J 1 base short, with 5 bases between. CDR3 DNA, as far as it was read: TGTGCTAGCAGTTTAGACAATTCCAACGAAAGATTATTT. This encodes CASSLDNSNERLF. The whole CDR3 reads CASSLDNSNERLFF.

This clone was observed a handful of times. Gene names refer to mouse genes. The CDR3 extends 1 residue past the end of the read, so its final part is completed from the germline J gene. This chain uses TRBV1 with TRBJ1-5, with 11 nucleotides matching TRBD1. The junction had 4 bases not matched to a gene; V was cut back by 0 bases and J by 0 bases. Germline V gene lookup returns CDR1 NSQYPW and CDR2 LRSPGD (reference sequence). The CDR3 is 18 residues long. The CDR3 spells CTCSADQGQGDNNQAPLF. The sequenced part of the CDR3 DNA is TGCACCTGCAGTGCAGATCAGGGACAGGGGGATAACAACCAGGCTCCGCTT.

The sample holds a few counts of this clone. Gene names are mouse gene names. The CDR3 spells CTCSADRSNERLFF. The sequenced part of the CDR3 DNA is TGCACCTGCAGTGCAGACAGATCCAACGAAAGATTATTT. V and J are TRBV1 and TRBJ1-4; D remains unclear. From the germline J gene comes the end of the CDR3, since the read stops 1 residue before it. The CDR3 spans 14 residues. Germline CDR1 NSQYPW, CDR2 LRSPGD (reference sequence). The germline V and J ends were trimmed by 0 bases and 2 bases, with 4 bases remaining between them.

Regarding this clone: Any gene name here is a mouse gene name. The CDR3 end falls 1 residue outside the read, so it is completed with the germline J gene. The V and J genes are TRBV13-3 and TRBJ1-2; D ambiguous. Trimming removed 7 bases from V and 3 bases from J, with 4 bases in between. Germline V gives CDR1 NNHDY, CDR2 SYVADS. The length of the CDR3 is 10 residues. CDR3 protein: CASGDSDYTF. Partial CDR3 DNA: TGTGCCAGCGGGGACTCCGACTACACC.

The sample holds a few counts of this clone. Gene names refer to mouse genes. From the germline J gene comes the end of the CDR3, since the read stops 1 residue before it. The genes are TRBV13-2 and TRBJ2-5; perhaps TRBD1 as D (5 bases). The germline V gene has CDR1 NNHNN and CDR2 SYGAGS (reference sequence). This CDR3 has 13 amino acids. Trimming took off 3 bases at V and 3 bases at J, with 8 bases between the two ends. CDR3 residues: CASGGQYQDTQYF. The part of the CDR3 DNA that was read is TGTGCCAGCGGTGGACAGTATCAAGACACCCAGTAC.

With regard to this clone: Germline and genes: mouse. The read comes to an end 1 residue before the CDR3 does, leaving the germline J gene to fill in the end. The genes are TRBV17 and TRBJ2-7; TRBD2 aligns across 8 bases. CDR1 and CDR2 (germline): MNHDT, YYDKIL. V gave up 4 bases and J gave up 6 bases; unmatched junction bases: 5. The CDR3 loop spans 13 amino acids. The CDR3 loop is CASSTLGGVEQYF. The CDR3 DNA, read in part, is TGTGCTAGCAGTACTCTGGGGGGCGTTGAACAGTAC.

Of note for this clone: Mouse gene names apply. The read ends 1 residue early relative to the CDR3; the germline J gene fills the gap. This chain links TRBV19 with TRBJ2-1; 11 positions match TRBD2. The V segment lost 2 bases and the J segment 7 bases; nucleotides outside the gene matches: 8. The CDR3 loop spans 16 amino acids. Germline V gene data show CDR1 as FNHDT and CDR2 as SITEND (reference sequence). The sequenced part of the CDR3 DNA is TGTGCCAGCAGTATGAGGGACTGGGGGAGCGGGGCTGAGCAGTTC. Residues: CASSMRDWGSGAEQF. The complete CDR3 sequence is CASSMRDWGSGAEQFF.

About this clone itself: These gene names are mouse names. The CDR3 end falls 1 residue outside the read, so it is completed with the germline J gene. The chain carries TRBV14 and TRBJ2-1, with 10 bases matching TRBD2. The CDR3 is 14 residues long. The trim removed 4 bases at V and 3 bases at J, leaving 1 base unmatched. The germline CDR1 and CDR2 sequences are SGHDT and FRDEAV. The CDR3 sequence: CASSRLGGYAEQFF. The sequenced part of the CDR3 DNA is TGTGCCAGCAGTCGACTGGGGGGCTATGCTGAGCAGTTC.

The table lists this clone with a few counts. Gene names refer to mouse genes. From the germline J gene comes the end of the CDR3, since the read stops 1 residue before it. This chain links TRBV26 with TRBJ1-5, with TRBD1 identical over 7 bases. There are 13 residues in the CDR3. The ends lost 4 bases at V and 4 bases at J; junction bases unmatched: 1. Germline CDR1 reads KGHPV; CDR2 reads FQNQEV (reference sequence). CDR3: CASSRGQNQAPLF. The sequenced part of the CDR3 DNA is TGTGCCAGCAGTCGGGGACAGAACCAGGCTCCGCTT.

With respect to this clone: Gene names are mouse gene names. Coverage ceases 1 residue before the CDR3 finishes, and the germline J gene fills in the end. The chain employs TRBV26 and TRBJ2-5; 7 positions agree with TRBD1. The trim removed 4 bases at V and 1 base at J, leaving 2 bases unmatched. Per the germline V gene, CDR1 is KGHPV and CDR2 is FQNQEV (reference sequence). This CDR3 is 14 amino acids long. The CDR3: CASSPTGDQDTQYF. CDR3 bases read: TGTGCCAGCAGTCCAACAGGGGACCAAGACACCCAGTAC.

For this clone: Mouse gene names apply. CDR3 protein: CASSPGLGGRDTQYF. The DNA read from the CDR3 is TGTGCCAGCAGCCCCGGACTGGGGGGGCGAGACACCCAGTAC. The rearrangement links TRBV26 to TRBJ2-5, with 13 bases aligning to TRBD2. The read is 1 residue too short to cover the CDR3 end, so that end is filled in from the germline J gene. CDR1 and CDR2 (germline): KGHPV, FQNQEV (reference sequence). This CDR3 has 15 residues. V lost 6 bases and J lost 5; bases outside the gene matches: 5. The whole variable domain, remainder taken from reference TRBV26 and TRBJ2-5, is NSKVIQTPRYLVKGQGQKAKMRCIPEKGHPVVFWYQQNKNNEFKFLINFQNQEVLQQIDMTEKRFSAECPSNSPCSLEIQSSEAGDSALYLCASSPGLGGRDTQYFGPGTRLLVL.

This clone has only a few counts. Mouse names are used for the genes. The CDR3 end lies 1 residue beyond the end of the read and is filled in from the germline J gene. The chain recombines TRBV3 with TRBJ2-1; D not resolved. The CDR3 is 14 amino acids. Germline V gives CDR1 SNHLY, CDR2 FYNGKV (reference sequence). V was clipped by 1 base and J by 7 bases, with 11 bases between them. The CDR3 is CASSLEAGRAEQFF. The part of the CDR3 DNA that was read is TGTGCCAGCAGCTTAGAGGCTGGTCGGGCTGAGCAGTTC.